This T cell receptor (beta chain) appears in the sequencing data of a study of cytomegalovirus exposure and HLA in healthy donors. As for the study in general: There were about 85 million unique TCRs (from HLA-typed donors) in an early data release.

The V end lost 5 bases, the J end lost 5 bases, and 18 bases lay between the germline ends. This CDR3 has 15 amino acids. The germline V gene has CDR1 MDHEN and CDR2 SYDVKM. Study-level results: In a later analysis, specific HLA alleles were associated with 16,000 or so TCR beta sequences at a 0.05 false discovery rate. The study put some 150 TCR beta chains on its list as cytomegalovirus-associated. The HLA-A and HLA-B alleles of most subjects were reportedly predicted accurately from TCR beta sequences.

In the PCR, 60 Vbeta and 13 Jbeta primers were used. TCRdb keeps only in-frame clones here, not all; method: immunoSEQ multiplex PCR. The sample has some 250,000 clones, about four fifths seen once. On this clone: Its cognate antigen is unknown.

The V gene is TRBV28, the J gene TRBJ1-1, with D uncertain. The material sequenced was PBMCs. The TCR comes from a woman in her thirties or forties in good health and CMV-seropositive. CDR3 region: CASSPRALGRTEAFF. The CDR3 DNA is TGTGCCAGCAGTCCCCGGGCCCTTGGGAGAACTGAAGCTTTCTTT.